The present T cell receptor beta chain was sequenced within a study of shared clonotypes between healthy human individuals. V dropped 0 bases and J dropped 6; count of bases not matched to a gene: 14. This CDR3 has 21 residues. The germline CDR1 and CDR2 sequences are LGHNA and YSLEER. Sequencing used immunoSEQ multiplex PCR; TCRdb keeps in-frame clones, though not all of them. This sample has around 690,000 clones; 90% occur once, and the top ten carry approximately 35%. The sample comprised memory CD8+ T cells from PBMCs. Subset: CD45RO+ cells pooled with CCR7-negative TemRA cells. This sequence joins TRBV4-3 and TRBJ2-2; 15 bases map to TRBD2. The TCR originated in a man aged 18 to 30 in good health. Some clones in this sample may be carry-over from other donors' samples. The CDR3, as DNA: TGCGCCAGCAGCCAAGATAGATGGGGACTAGCGGGAGGCGGGTTCGCCGGGGAGCTGTTTTTT. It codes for CASSQDRWGLAGGGFAGELFF.